This T cell receptor (beta chain) was retrieved from a study of blood T cells in healthy people across ages (dated by TCRdb to between 2014 and 2016). Looking at the study overall: Template switching captured roughly one uniquely barcoded TCR beta cDNA molecule per two T cells in model experiments. To track age-related changes in TCR beta repertoire diversity, the study relied on deep sequencing normalized with unique cDNA molecular identifiers. Donors were grouped into four age groups: young (average roughly 15 years), middle-aged (around 39), aged (around 60) and long-lived (approximately 81). To avoid experimental bias, donors of different ages were randomly spread across the sequencing lanes. For two donors (one aged 18 to 29 and one aged 80 or older), the study analyzed two additional independent replicas of 1 million unique cDNA reads from the same blood draw.

The donors were some 36 Caucasian individuals from Russia, aged about 6 to 100 years, who were systemically healthy. Ten milliliters of peripheral blood were drawn from each donor into EDTA-treated Vacutainer tubes. PBMCs were isolated by Ficoll-Paque density-gradient centrifugation, with at least 7 million obtained per sample. Trizol reagent was used to extract total RNA from the PBMCs, yielding at least 6 micrograms per sample. For every donor, flow cytometry on a PBMC aliquot measured the percentage of naive CD45RAhigh/CD27high T cells. Paper-wide results and their limitations: Because profiling used bulk unsorted PBMCs, naive and antigen-experienced compartments could not be compared conclusively. As age increased, observed TCR beta diversity per million T cells dropped in a roughly linear way, and a significant reduction was already evident by age 40. Estimates of total diversity based on one million sequenced T cells were considered lower bounds and underestimates. The CMV infection status of donors was not known, potentially confounding age-related changes in expanded clonotypes. Compared with the aged group, more naive CD4+ T cells, fewer expanded clones and increased TCR diversity were shown by the long-lived group, suggesting age selection. The percentage of naive T cells measured by flow cytometry correlated strongly with observed TCR beta diversity.

The library was generated by 5' RACE. Sequencing used an Illumina HiSeq 2500. The second PCR ran for about 6 to 11 cycles and used a J-beta primer mix along with a sample-barcoded 5' primer. A template-switch 5' adaptor carrying 12 random nucleotides introduced a unique molecular identifier onto each TCR beta cDNA molecule. Each sample yielded at least 2.5 million CDR3-containing paired-end reads. First-strand cDNA was synthesized from all RNA with the Mint cDNA synthesis kit, primed by a TRBC-specific oligonucleotide. After uracil-DNA glycosylase treatment, a first 18-cycle PCR used universal primers M1SS and BC2_uni_R on all cDNA. Per the original workflow: For normalization, 1 million high-quality reads, each with a distinct molecular identifier, were randomly selected from each sample. Reads with shared molecular identifiers were discarded instead of being binned into consensus sequences. MiTCR, with a Q25 quality threshold and the strictest error-elimination algorithm, was used for CDR3 identification, clonotype clustering and error correction. A nonparametric unseen species model with Euler transformation was used to estimate a lower bound on total TCR beta diversity. TCRdb ran its own pipeline on the public reads, namely fastp trimming at Q25 and MiXCR clone calling, and kept in-frame beta chains. Under each unique CDR3 protein, matching rows form one entry showing the most common genes and DNA. The V and J calls reflect TCRdb's pipeline rather than the authors' work. This sample lists fewer than 900,000 distinct CDR3 sequences; about 42% were detected once. The ten biggest clones cover under 25% of the sample.

There are 15 amino acids in the CDR3, from cysteine to phenylalanine inclusive. Here the CDR3 DNA is all that survives: 45 bases in frame from base 1. The germline V gene (reference sequence) yields SGHKS for CDR1 and YYEKEE for CDR2. The trim is 3 bases for V and 13 bases for J, with a gap of 23 bases between the germline ends. There are many counts of this clonotype. Its antigen remains undetermined. No clone much larger than this one lies a single base away; base qualities are absent. Sequencing was carried out using blood. The sequence links TRBV5-5 to TRBJ2-1; TRBD1 is perhaps the D gene, given 7 matching bases. The receptor was isolated from a woman in her sixties in good health. For the CDR3, the sequence is CASSSATGDLLPQFF. In nucleotide form, the sequence is TGTGCCAGCAGCTCAGCTACAGGGGACTTACTCCCCCAGTTCTTC.